This T cell receptor (beta chain) was identified during a study of radiation and T cells in renal cell carcinoma. Whole-study results and caveats: Pretreatment tumor biopsies were lacking, so baseline clonotypes are unknown. From baseline, blood top tumor clonotypes peaked at 2 weeks post-radiation.

Germline assignment: CDR1 MDHEN and CDR2 SYDVKM. The CDR3 spans 11 residues. V was trimmed by 7 bases and J by 5 bases, leaving 8 bases between them. Sequencing was performed with immunoSEQ multiplex PCR; in TCRdb, only in-frame clones are kept and a portion is missing. In the table there are around 100,000 clones, roughly 88% of which are singletons. Concerning this clone itself: Its matching antigen is unknown.

Time point of the sample: blood 4 weeks post-SBRT, at nephrectomy. Treatment defined: 15 Gy SBRT to primary tumor, nephrectomy 4 weeks later. Nephrectomy followed 15 Gy stereotactic body radiation by 4 weeks. Radiation-treated patients gave blood at baseline, week 2 and week 4. The chain carries TRBV28 and TRBJ1-2; the D gene is possibly TRBD1 (5 bases). The material sequenced was blood, taken from a patient whose treatment included radiotherapy and nephrectomy. This TCR was recovered from a man in his sixties with renal cell carcinoma. The CDR3 DNA reads as TGTGCCAGCAAGGGGATTTATGGCTACACCTTC. It translates to CASKGIYGYTF.